The 8 T cell receptor beta chains below all came from one sample that was sequenced in a study of blood T cell repertoires in COVID-19. The protocol was immunoSEQ multiplex PCR, while the TCRdb copy is restricted to in-frame clones and leaves out a portion. The sample includes approximately 150,000 clones, 70% to 85% of them seen just once. Specimen: peripheral blood. These receptors were taken from a woman between 50 and 59 years old in a cohort sampled during active or convalescent COVID-19.

The V call is TRBV10-1, the J call TRBJ2-2; 9 bases match TRBD2. V lost 6 bases, J lost 1 base, and 3 bases stayed unmatched. CDR1 is WNHNN and CDR2 is SYGVQD in the germline V gene (reference sequence). The CDR3 is made up of 15 amino acids. The CDR3 is CASSERGVNTGELFF. Written as DNA, the CDR3 is TGCGCCAGCAGCGAGCGGGGGGTGAACACCGGGGAGCTGTTTTTT.

The rearrangement uses TRBV7-9 and TRBJ1-1, with TRBD1 as a possible D gene (6 bases). The V end lost 5 bases, the J end lost 1 base, and 20 bases lay between the germline ends. Germline V gene data show CDR1 as SEHNR and CDR2 as FQNEAQ (reference sequence). This CDR3 contains 17 residues. The CDR3 nucleotides read TGTGCCAGCAGCCATAGGTGGGCAGGGGCACGGAACACTGAAGCTTTCTTT. It codes for CASSHRWAGARNTEAFF.

The J gene is TRBJ2-1, the V gene TRBV7-3; 8 nucleotides agree with TRBD1. The CDR3 sequence is 15 residues long. CDR1 and CDR2 from the germline V gene are SGHTA and FQGTGA. Trimming cost V 2 bases and J 2 bases; bases outside gene matches: 2. CDR3 in DNA: TGTGCCAGCAGCTTATTCAGGGGGCCCTACAATGAGCAGTTCTTC. Translating it yields CASSLFRGPYNEQFF. Together with reference TRBV7-3 and TRBJ2-1, the CDR3 gives the full variable domain: GAGVSQTPSNKVTEKGKYVELRCDPISGHTALYWYRQSLGQGPEFLIYFQGTGAADDSGLPNDRFFAVRPEGSVSTLKIQRTERGDSAVYLCASSLFRGPYNEQFFGPGTRLTVL.

V gene TRBV20-1 combines with J gene TRBJ1-5; 7 bases map to TRBD1. The length of the CDR3 is 11 residues. Germline V CDR1 and CDR2: DFQATT, SNEGSKA (reference sequence). J was trimmed by 12 bases and V by 6 bases; bases with no gene match: 8. The CDR3 bases are TGCAGTGCCCACGACAGGGCATACCAGCATTTT. Translated, it gives CSAHDRAYQHF.

The chain is built from TRBV24-1 and TRBJ2-1, with D possibly TRBD1 on 5 matching bases. Germline CDR1 is KGHDR and CDR2 is SFDVKD. This CDR3 comprises 15 residues. The V and J ends lost 1 base and 7 bases respectively, with 13 bases between them. CDR3 sequence: CATSDLGQGRNEQFF. In DNA form, the CDR3 reads TGTGCCACCAGTGATTTAGGGCAGGGCAGGAATGAGCAGTTCTTC.

This chain connects TRBV18 to TRBJ1-1, with 9 nucleotides matching TRBD1. The CDR3 has 15 amino acids. CDR1 and CDR2 from the germline V gene are KGHSH and LQKENI. V trimming: 6 bases; J trimming: 3 bases; junction bases outside the gene matches: 8. The CDR3 loop reads CASSRNRGPDTEAFF. CDR3 nucleotides: TGTGCCAGCTCGCGCAACAGGGGGCCTGACACTGAAGCTTTCTTT.

The chain employs TRBV7-3 and TRBJ2-2, with 8 bases lining up with TRBD2. Looked up from germline, CDR1 is SGHTA and CDR2 is FQGTGA. The V gene end was trimmed by 2 bases and the J gene end by 1 base; junction bases not matched to a gene: 3. The CDR3 loop spans 16 amino acids. The CDR3 DNA sequence: TGTGCCAGCAGCTTATTGAGCGGGGGGAACACCGGGGAGCTGTTTTTT. Translating it yields CASSLLSGGNTGELFF.

This clone was recorded once. V and J are TRBV12-3 or TRBV12-4 and TRBJ1-6; the D is unclear. The V end was cut by 8 bases, the J end by 9 bases, with 5 bases between. The CDR3 is 10 residues long. CDR3: CASRGSPLHF. The CDR3, as DNA: TGTGCCAGCCGCGGTTCACCCCTCCACTTT.